Described below is a single T cell receptor beta chain sequence and its context. The V gene's germline CDR1 is SGHRS and CDR2 YFSETQ. The J segment lost 0 bases and the V segment lost 2 bases, leaving 2 bases of the junction unmatched. The CDR3 sequence is 15 residues long. The participants were between about 18 and 90 years old and came from some 23 US areas. The data are from a study of blood T cell repertoires in COVID-19. This table comes from immunoSEQ multiplex PCR, and its TCRdb copy is limited to in-frame clones, with some not included. Among roughly 200,000 clones listed, approximately 86% were seen once.

This receptor was identified in a woman aged 35 to 49 with acute COVID-19. Specimen: PBMCs or T cells enriched from blood (not recorded which). The chain links TRBV5-1 to TRBJ1-5; TRBD1 matches 7 bases. The CDR3 loop is CASSLTGDSNQPQHF. CDR3 nucleotides: TGCGCCAGCAGCTTAACAGGGGATAGCAATCAGCCCCAGCATTTT.